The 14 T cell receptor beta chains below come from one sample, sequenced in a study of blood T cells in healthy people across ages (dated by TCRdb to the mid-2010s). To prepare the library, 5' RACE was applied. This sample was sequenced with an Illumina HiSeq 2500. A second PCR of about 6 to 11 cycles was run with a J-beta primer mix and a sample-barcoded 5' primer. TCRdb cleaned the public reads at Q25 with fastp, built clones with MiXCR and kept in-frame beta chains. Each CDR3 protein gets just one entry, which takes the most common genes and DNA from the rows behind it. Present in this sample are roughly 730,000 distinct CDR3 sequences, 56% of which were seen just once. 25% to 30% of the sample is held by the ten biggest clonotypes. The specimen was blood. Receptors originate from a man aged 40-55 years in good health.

This chain's CDR3 is CASSQDSSTEAFF. CDR3 DNA: TGCGCCAGCAGCCAAGATTCCAGCACTGAAGCTTTCTTT. The chain has TRBV4-1 and TRBJ1-1; D remains ambiguous. CDR1 is MGHRA and CDR2 is YSYEKL in the germline V gene. CDR3 size: 13 residues. The germline V and J ends were trimmed by 0 bases and 4 bases, with 6 bases remaining between them.

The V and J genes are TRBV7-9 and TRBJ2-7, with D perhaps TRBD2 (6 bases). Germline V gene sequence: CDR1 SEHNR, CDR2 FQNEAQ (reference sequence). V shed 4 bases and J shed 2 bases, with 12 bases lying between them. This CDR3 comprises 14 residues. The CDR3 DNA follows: TGTGCCAGCAGCTCTAATACTAGCCCCTACGAGCAGTACTTC. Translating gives CASSSNTSPYEQYF.

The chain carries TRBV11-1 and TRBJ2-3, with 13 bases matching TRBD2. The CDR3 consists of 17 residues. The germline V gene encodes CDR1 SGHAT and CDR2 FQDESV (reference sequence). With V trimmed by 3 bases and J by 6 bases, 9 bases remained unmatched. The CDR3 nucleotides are TGTGCCAGCAGCTTGTTAGGACTAGCGGGAGTTACGGATACGCAGTATTTT. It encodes CASSLLGLAGVTDTQYF. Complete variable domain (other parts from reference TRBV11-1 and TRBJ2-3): EAEVAQSPRYKITEKSQAVAFWCDPISGHATLYWYRQILGQGPELLVQFQDESVVDDSQLPKDRFSAERLKGVDSTLKIQPAELGDSAMYLCASSLLGLAGVTDTQYFGPGTRLTVL.

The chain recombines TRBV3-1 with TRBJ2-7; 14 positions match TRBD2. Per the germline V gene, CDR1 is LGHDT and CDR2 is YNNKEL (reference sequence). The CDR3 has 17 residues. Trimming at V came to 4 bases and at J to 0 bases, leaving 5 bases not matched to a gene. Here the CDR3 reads CASSRGTSGSSSYEQYF. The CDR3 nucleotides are TGTGCCAGCAGCCGCGGGACTAGCGGGAGTTCCTCCTACGAGCAGTACTTC.

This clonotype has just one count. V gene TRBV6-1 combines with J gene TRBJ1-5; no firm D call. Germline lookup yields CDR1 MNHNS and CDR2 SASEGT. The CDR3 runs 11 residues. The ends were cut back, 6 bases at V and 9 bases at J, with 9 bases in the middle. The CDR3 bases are TGTGCCAGCAGGGGAACCGGGCCCCAGCATTTT. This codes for CASRGTGPQHF.

As DNA, the CDR3 is TGTGCCAGCAGTTCCCCGATAGGACAGGCCGGTTTTGGGCAGTACTTC. This translates into CASSSPIGQAGFGQYF. The chain recombines TRBV28 with TRBJ2-7; the match to TRBD1 covers 7 bases. CDR1 and CDR2 from the germline V gene are MDHEN and SYDVKM. The ends lost 4 bases at V and 9 bases at J; junction bases unmatched: 18. The CDR3 sequence is 16 residues long. Filled out from reference TRBV28 and TRBJ2-7, the complete variable domain reads DVKVTQSSRYLVKRTGEKVFLECVQDMDHENMFWYRQDPGLGLRLIYFSYDVKMKEKGDIPEGYSVSREKKERFSLILESASTNQTSMYLCASSSPIGQAGFGQYFGPGTRLTVT.

The CDR3 nucleotides read TGCGCCAGCAGCCAAAGATTGGTCAATGAGCAGTACTTC. Translation: CASSQRLVNEQYF. The rearrangement uses TRBV5-1 and TRBJ2-5, with unresolved D. This CDR3 spans 13 amino acids. The germline V gene has CDR1 SGHRS and CDR2 YFSETQ. Trimming removed 4 bases at V and 11 bases at J, with 18 bases between.

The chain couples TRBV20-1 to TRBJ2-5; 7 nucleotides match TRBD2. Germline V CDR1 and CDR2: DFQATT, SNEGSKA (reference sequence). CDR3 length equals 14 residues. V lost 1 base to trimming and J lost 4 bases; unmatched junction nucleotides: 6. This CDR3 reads CSARGGLGSETQYF. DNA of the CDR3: TGCAGTGCTAGAGGAGGACTAGGCTCAGAGACCCAGTACTTC.

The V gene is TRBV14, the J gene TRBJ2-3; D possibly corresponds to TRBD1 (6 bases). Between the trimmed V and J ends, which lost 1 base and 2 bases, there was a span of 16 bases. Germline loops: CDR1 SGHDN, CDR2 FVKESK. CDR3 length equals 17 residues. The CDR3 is CASSQAGNRDLTDTQYF. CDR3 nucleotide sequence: TGTGCCAGCAGCCAAGCGGGAAACAGGGATCTCACAGATACGCAGTATTTT.

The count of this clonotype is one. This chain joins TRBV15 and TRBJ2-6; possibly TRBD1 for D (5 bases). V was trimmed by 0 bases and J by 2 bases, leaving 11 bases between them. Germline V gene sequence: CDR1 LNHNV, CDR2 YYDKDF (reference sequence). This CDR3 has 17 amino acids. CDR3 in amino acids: CATSRDLQGAGANVLTF. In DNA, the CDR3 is TGTGCCACCAGCAGAGATCTACAAGGGGCTGGGGCCAACGTCCTGACTTTC.

The CDR3 protein is CASSTTRTEQETQYF. DNA of the CDR3: TGTGCCAGCTCCACGACCCGGACGGAACAAGAGACCCAGTACTTC. V and J are TRBV2 and TRBJ2-5; D gene ambiguous. V was clipped by 8 bases and J by 2 bases, with 18 bases between them. Germline-derived CDR1 and CDR2 are SNHLY and FYNNEI. The CDR3 has 15 residues.

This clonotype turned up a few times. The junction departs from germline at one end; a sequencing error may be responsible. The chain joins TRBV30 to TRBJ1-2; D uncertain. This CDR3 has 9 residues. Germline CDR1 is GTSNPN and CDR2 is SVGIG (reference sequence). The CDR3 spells CALSGGYTF. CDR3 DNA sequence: TGCGCTCTGAGCGGCGGCTACACCTTC.

CDR3 sequence (DNA): TGCAGCGTTCGATTTCAGGACGGTGAAGCTTTCTTT. Its translation: CSVRFQDGEAFF. V and J are TRBV29-1 and TRBJ1-1; D not resolved. Germline lookup yields CDR1 SQVTM and CDR2 ANQGSEA. The V and J ends lost 5 bases and 7 bases respectively, with 14 bases between them. This CDR3 spans 12 amino acids. The full variable domain, completed using reference TRBV29-1 and TRBJ1-1, is SAVISQKPSRDICQRGTSLTIQCQVDSQVTMMFWYRQQPGQSLTLIATANQGSEATYESGFVIDKFPISRPNLTFSTLTVSNMSPEDSSIYLCSVRFQDGEAFFGQGTRLTVV.

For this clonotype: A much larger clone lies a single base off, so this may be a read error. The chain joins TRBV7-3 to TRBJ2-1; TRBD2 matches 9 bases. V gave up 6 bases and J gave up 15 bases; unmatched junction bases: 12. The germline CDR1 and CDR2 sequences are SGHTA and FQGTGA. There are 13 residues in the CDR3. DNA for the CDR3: TGTGCCAGCAGGTGCCTCTTAGCGGGAGACGCGTTCTTC. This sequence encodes CASRCLLAGDAFF.